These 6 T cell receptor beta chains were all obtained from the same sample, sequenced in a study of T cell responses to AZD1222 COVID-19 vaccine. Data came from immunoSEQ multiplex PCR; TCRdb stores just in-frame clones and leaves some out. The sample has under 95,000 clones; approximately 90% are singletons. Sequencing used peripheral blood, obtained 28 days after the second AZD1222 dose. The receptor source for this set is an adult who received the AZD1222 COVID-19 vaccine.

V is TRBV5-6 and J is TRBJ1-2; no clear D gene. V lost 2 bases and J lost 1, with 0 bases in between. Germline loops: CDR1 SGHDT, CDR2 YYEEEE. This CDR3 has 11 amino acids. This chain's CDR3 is CASSFNYGYTF. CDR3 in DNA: TGTGCCAGCAGCTTTAACTATGGCTACACCTTC.

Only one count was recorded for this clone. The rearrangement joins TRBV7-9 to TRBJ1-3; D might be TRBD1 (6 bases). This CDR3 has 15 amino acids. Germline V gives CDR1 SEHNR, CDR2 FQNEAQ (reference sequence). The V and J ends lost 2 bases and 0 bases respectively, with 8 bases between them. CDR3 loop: CASSLRTDSGNTIYF. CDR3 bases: TGTGCCAGCAGCTTAAGGACAGACTCTGGAAACACCATATATTTT.

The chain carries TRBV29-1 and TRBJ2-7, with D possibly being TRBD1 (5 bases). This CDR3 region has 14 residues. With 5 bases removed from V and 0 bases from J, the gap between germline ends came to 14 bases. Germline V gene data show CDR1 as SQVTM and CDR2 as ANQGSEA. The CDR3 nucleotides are TGCAGCGTTTGGGCAGGGCTAAGCTCCTACGAGCAGTACTTC. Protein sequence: CSVWAGLSSYEQYF.

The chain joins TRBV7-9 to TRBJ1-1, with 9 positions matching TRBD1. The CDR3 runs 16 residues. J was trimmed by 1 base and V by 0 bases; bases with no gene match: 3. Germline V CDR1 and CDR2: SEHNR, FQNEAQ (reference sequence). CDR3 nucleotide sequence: TGTGCCAGCAGCTTAGCACGGGACAGGGCGAACACTGAAGCTTTCTTT. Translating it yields CASSLARDRANTEAFF.

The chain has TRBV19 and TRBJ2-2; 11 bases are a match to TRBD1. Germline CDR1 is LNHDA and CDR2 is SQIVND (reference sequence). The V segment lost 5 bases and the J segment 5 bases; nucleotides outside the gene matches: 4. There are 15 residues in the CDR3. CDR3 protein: CASSDRDRGTGELFF. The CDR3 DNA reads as TGTGCCAGTAGTGACCGGGACAGGGGGACCGGGGAGCTGTTTTTT.

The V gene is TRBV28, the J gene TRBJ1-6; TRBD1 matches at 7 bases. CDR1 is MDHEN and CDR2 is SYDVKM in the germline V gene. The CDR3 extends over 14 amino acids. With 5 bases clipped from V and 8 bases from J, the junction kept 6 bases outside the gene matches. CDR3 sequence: CASSPGQWYSPLHF. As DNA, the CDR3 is TGTGCCAGCAGTCCGGGACAGTGGTATTCACCCCTCCACTTT.